This T cell receptor beta chain was sequenced during a study of long-term antiretroviral therapy in people with HIV. Study at large: The earliest specimens came about a decade ahead of the 2015 immediate-ART recommendation.

Study-wide findings and caveats: HIV repertoires had narrower CDR3 length ranges than controls. Older ART regimens were possibly in use when the blood was collected between about 2003 and 2018.

In each sample, roughly 0.95-10 million cryopreserved PBMC were present before DNA extraction. The CDR3 loop spans 16 amino acids. V trimming: 4 bases; J trimming: 0 bases; junction bases outside the gene matches: 5. Germline V gives CDR1 LNHDA, CDR2 SQIVND (reference sequence). A note on this clone: Its antigen remains unidentified.

The assay used was immunoSEQ (version v3.0), run at survey level. The data were produced by immunoSEQ multiplex PCR, yet TCRdb's version contains in-frame clones alone and is incomplete. The sample includes around 29,000 clones, more than 80% seen only once; the top ten take roughly 7.3%. This clonotype was sampled from a man in his forties or fifties with HIV. The chain combines TRBV19 with TRBJ1-4; 7 bases match TRBD1. Source: unsorted PBMCs, taken 0.3 years after starting antiretroviral therapy. The CDR3 region is CASSRTGYATNEKLFF. The CDR3 DNA reads TGTGCCAGTAGTAGGACAGGATATGCAACTAATGAAAAACTGTTTTTT.